A selection of T cell receptor beta chains follows, all from one sample in a study of OX40 agonist ivuxolimab in advanced cancers. Sequencing was performed with immunoSEQ multiplex PCR; in TCRdb, only in-frame clones are kept and a portion is missing. The sample lists 35,000 to 45,000 clones, roughly four fifths occurring once. The sample was CD4+ or CD8+ T cells sorted from blood, taken in a trial of the OX40 agonist ivuxolimab. These receptors originate from an adult with an advanced solid tumor such as melanoma, head and neck, liver or kidney cancer. Each CDR3 is given without its conserved first and last residue. Each record gives: clone size, J gene, V gene, D gene, CDR3 protein. The D gene is left open where the match is weak. Clone sizes are given selectively: once, few, many, or a class where the clone is expanded.

clone_size: -; j_call: TRBJ2-5; v_call: TRBV5-6; d_call: TRBD2; cdr3_aa: ASSPTSASRKTQY
clone_size: -; j_call: TRBJ2-7; v_call: TRBV6-5; d_call: -; cdr3_aa: AAQGSSYEQY
clone_size: -; j_call: TRBJ1-4; v_call: TRBV6-5; d_call: -; cdr3_aa: ASSQTAFNEKLF
clone_size: -; j_call: TRBJ2-5; v_call: TRBV30; d_call: -; cdr3_aa: AWRGGTKNTETQY
clone_size: -; j_call: TRBJ2-7; v_call: TRBV7-8; d_call: -; cdr3_aa: ASSLDVFGSQGYEQY
clone_size: -; j_call: TRBJ2-2; v_call: TRBV10-3; d_call: TRBD2; cdr3_aa: AISESSLAGGTGELF
clone_size: -; j_call: TRBJ2-3; v_call: TRBV9; d_call: TRBD2; cdr3_aa: ASRAGAGDTQY
clone_size: -; j_call: TRBJ2-7; v_call: TRBV5-4; d_call: TRBD1; cdr3_aa: ASSPSMGQSSYEQY
clone_size: -; j_call: TRBJ2-2; v_call: TRBV29-1; d_call: -; cdr3_aa: SVGKTGSNTGELF
clone_size: -; j_call: TRBJ2-5; v_call: TRBV11-2; d_call: -; cdr3_aa: ASSLGVGSQY
clone_size: -; j_call: TRBJ2-3; v_call: TRBV6-1; d_call: TRBD1; cdr3_aa: ASSERDRGPDTQY
clone_size: -; j_call: TRBJ1-2; v_call: TRBV5-1; d_call: TRBD1; cdr3_aa: ASSLGQPPNYGYT
clone_size: -; j_call: TRBJ1-2; v_call: TRBV5-4; d_call: TRBD1; cdr3_aa: ASSLAFTGVSYGYT
clone_size: -; j_call: TRBJ1-2; v_call: TRBV5-1; d_call: TRBD1; cdr3_aa: ASSLAAPGNPGQGETNYGYT
clone_size: -; j_call: TRBJ1-5; v_call: TRBV28; d_call: TRBD1; cdr3_aa: ASSSYRGSNQPQH
clone_size: few; j_call: TRBJ2-7; v_call: TRBV30; d_call: -; cdr3_aa: AWSVSGGPAYEQY
clone_size: few; j_call: TRBJ1-1; v_call: TRBV21-1; d_call: -; cdr3_aa: ASSRDGHTEAF
clone_size: few; j_call: TRBJ1-6; v_call: TRBV7-3; d_call: -; cdr3_aa: ASSLGPYNSPLH
clone_size: -; j_call: TRBJ2-2; v_call: TRBV18; d_call: -; cdr3_aa: ASSPRGAGGTGELF
clone_size: -; j_call: TRBJ2-3; v_call: TRBV6-1; d_call: -; cdr3_aa: ASSDSLAPDTQY
clone_size: -; j_call: TRBJ2-2; v_call: TRBV11-2; d_call: TRBD2; cdr3_aa: ASSLAGAGELF
clone_size: -; j_call: TRBJ2-1; v_call: TRBV6-1; d_call: TRBD1; cdr3_aa: ASYPGQTYYNEQF
clone_size: -; j_call: TRBJ1-6; v_call: TRBV29-1; d_call: TRBD1; cdr3_aa: SVGGRDNSPLH
clone_size: -; j_call: TRBJ1-1; v_call: TRBV11-1; d_call: -; cdr3_aa: ASSPYV
clone_size: few; j_call: TRBJ1-2; v_call: TRBV9; d_call: TRBD1; cdr3_aa: ASSPGTDYGYT
clone_size: -; j_call: TRBJ2-7; v_call: TRBV14; d_call: TRBD2; cdr3_aa: ASSRGTTYEQY
clone_size: -; j_call: TRBJ2-1; v_call: TRBV6-1; d_call: -; cdr3_aa: ASSRISHEQF
clone_size: once; j_call: TRBJ2-3; v_call: TRBV11-3; d_call: -; cdr3_aa: ASSNRGDTQY
clone_size: -; j_call: TRBJ1-5; v_call: TRBV18; d_call: -; cdr3_aa: ASSSTVSNQPQH
clone_size: -; j_call: TRBJ1-4; v_call: TRBV10-3; d_call: TRBD1; cdr3_aa: AISQGTGDEKLF
clone_size: -; j_call: TRBJ1-1; v_call: TRBV7-2; d_call: -; cdr3_aa: ASSLTPREAVAF
clone_size: -; j_call: TRBJ1-1; v_call: TRBV28; d_call: -; cdr3_aa: ASSSGFTEAF
clone_size: -; j_call: TRBJ2-5; v_call: TRBV25-1; d_call: -; cdr3_aa: ASSDIETQY
clone_size: -; j_call: TRBJ2-7; v_call: TRBV10-1; d_call: -; cdr3_aa: AGGRLDAYEQY
clone_size: -; j_call: TRBJ1-3; v_call: TRBV18; d_call: -; cdr3_aa: ASSPRGILY
clone_size: once; j_call: TRBJ2-1; v_call: TRBV7-8; d_call: -; cdr3_aa: ASSLKRVGNEQF
clone_size: -; j_call: TRBJ2-7; v_call: TRBV29-1; d_call: -; cdr3_aa: SVGATSYEQY
clone_size: few; j_call: TRBJ1-6; v_call: TRBV2; d_call: -; cdr3_aa: ASRPGVSSPLH
clone_size: -; j_call: TRBJ2-7; v_call: TRBV28; d_call: TRBD2; cdr3_aa: ASSSRTSGKQY
clone_size: -; j_call: TRBJ2-2; v_call: TRBV7-8; d_call: -; cdr3_aa: ASSYRRANTGELF
clone_size: -; j_call: TRBJ1-1; v_call: TRBV5-4; d_call: -; cdr3_aa: ASSPRGAAAF
clone_size: -; j_call: TRBJ2-2; v_call: TRBV7-8; d_call: -; cdr3_aa: ASFDPSTGELF
clone_size: -; j_call: TRBJ2-7; v_call: TRBV29-1; d_call: TRBD1; cdr3_aa: SVGVDRGPLYEQY
clone_size: -; j_call: TRBJ1-6; v_call: TRBV10-3; d_call: -; cdr3_aa: AIGNPSNNSPLH
clone_size: -; j_call: TRBJ2-5; v_call: TRBV11-3; d_call: TRBD2; cdr3_aa: ASSSGGRGETQY
clone_size: medium-sized; j_call: TRBJ1-2; v_call: TRBV7-9; d_call: -; cdr3_aa: ASSIEQGIYGYT
clone_size: -; j_call: TRBJ1-1; v_call: TRBV18; d_call: -; cdr3_aa: ASSPRHEDAEAF
clone_size: -; j_call: TRBJ2-2; v_call: TRBV5-4; d_call: TRBD2; cdr3_aa: ASSFRASGGRNTGELF
clone_size: -; j_call: TRBJ2-1; v_call: TRBV4-2; d_call: -; cdr3_aa: ASSQGVGPEYNEQF
clone_size: -; j_call: TRBJ1-1; v_call: TRBV28; d_call: -; cdr3_aa: ASIRGGNTEAF
clone_size: -; j_call: TRBJ2-1; v_call: TRBV5-1; d_call: -; cdr3_aa: ASSLRDRQF
clone_size: -; j_call: TRBJ2-5; v_call: TRBV6-6; d_call: TRBD1; cdr3_aa: ASSYSGTGVQETQY